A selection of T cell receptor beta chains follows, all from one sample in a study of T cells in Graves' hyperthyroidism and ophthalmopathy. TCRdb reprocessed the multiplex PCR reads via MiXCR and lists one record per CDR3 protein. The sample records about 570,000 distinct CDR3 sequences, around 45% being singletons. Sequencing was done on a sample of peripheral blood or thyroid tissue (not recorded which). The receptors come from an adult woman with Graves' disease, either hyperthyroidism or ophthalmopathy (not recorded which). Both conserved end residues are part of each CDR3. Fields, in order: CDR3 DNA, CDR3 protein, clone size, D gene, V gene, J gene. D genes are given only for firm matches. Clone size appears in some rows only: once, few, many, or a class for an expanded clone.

TGTGCCAGCGCATCACGACAGGGGCTGAACACTGAAGCTTTCTTT	CASASRQGLNTEAFF	once	TRBD1	TRBV27	TRBJ1-1
TGTGCCAGCAGCTTAGGACAGGGGGGGACAGATACGCAGTACTTC	CASSLGQGGTDTQYF	-	TRBD1	TRBV7-2	TRBJ2-5
TGCAGCGTTGTGGCGGGGACAGGGAATGGCTACACCTTC	CSVVAGTGNGYTF	-	TRBD1	TRBV29-1	TRBJ1-2
TGCAGCGCGGGGGGGCGGTGGCCTGAAGAGACCCAGTACTTC	CSAGGRWPEETQYF	few	TRBD2	TRBV29-1	TRBJ2-5
TGTGCCAGCAGCTTCGGACTAGGGGGTAACACCGGGGAGCTGTTTTTT	CASSFGLGGNTGELFF	many	-	TRBV5-6	TRBJ2-2
TGTGCCAGCAGCCCCTTAGCGGGAGGGCCGGGCTCTGGGGCCAACGTCCTGACTTTC	CASSPLAGGPGSGANVLTF	-	TRBD2	TRBV11-1	TRBJ2-6
TGCGCCAGCAGCCGTTCAGGGGGGGAAAATCAGCCCCAGCATTTT	CASSRSGGENQPQHF	many	TRBD1	TRBV4-1	TRBJ1-5
TGTGCCACCTTCGGAGCAGGGTCCTACGAGCAGTACTTC	CATFGAGSYEQYF	many	-	TRBV10-3	TRBJ2-7
TGTGCCAGCAGTGTGTCGGCAGGGGCGTATGGCTACACCTTC	CASSVSAGAYGYTF	many	-	TRBV6-1	TRBJ1-2
TGCAGTGCTCACAGGGACGAGCAGTACTTC	CSAHRDEQYF	-	-	TRBV20-1	TRBJ2-7
TGTGCCAGCAGCCCAGTGTCTGTAAACACTGAAGCTTTCTTT	CASSPVSVNTEAFF	many	-	TRBV4-2	TRBJ1-1
TGCGCCAGCAGCCAAGTAGGACTAGCGGCCCATGAGACCCAGTACTTC	CASSQVGLAAHETQYF	many	TRBD2	TRBV4-1	TRBJ2-5
TGTGCCACCGGAGGGACAGTAAACACCGGGGAGCTGTCTTGG	CATGGTVNTGELSW	-	-	TRBV15	TRBJ2-2
TGCGCCAGCAGTGAGCAGGGGTTGACTGAAGCTCTCTTT	CASSEQGLTEALF	once	-	TRBV10-2	TRBJ1-1
TGTGCCATCAGTGAAGGGGGCTCTGAGAATCAGCCCCAGTACTTC	CAISEGGSENQPQYF	few	TRBD1	TRBV10-3	TRBJ2-5
TGTGCCAGCAGCCCCCCTGGTGCTCGGCGAGAGACCCAGTACTTC	CASSPPGARRETQYF	many	-	TRBV7-8	TRBJ2-5
TGTGCCAGCAAGGGGTTACCTACAGGGACGACTGAAGCTTTCTTT	CASKGLPTGTTEAFF	many	-	TRBV6-5	TRBJ1-1
TGTGCCAGCAGTGGGCCAGGCACAGGGACGAACACCGGGGAGCTGTTTTTT	CASSGPGTGTNTGELFF	many	-	TRBV2	TRBJ2-2
TGTGCCAGCACTCTAATGACAGCGGATAAGAGAAATCAGCCCCAGCATTTT	CASTLMTADKRNQPQHF	once	-	TRBV7-6	TRBJ1-5
TGCGCCAGCAGCCTTAGGGGTATCTCTGGGGCCAACGTCCTGACTTTC	CASSLRGISGANVLTF	many	-	TRBV5-1	TRBJ2-6
TGTGCCAGCAGTCATCTGCGGGGGACAGGGAGGGAAGAGACCCAGTACTTC	CASSHLRGTGREETQYF	-	TRBD1	TRBV28	TRBJ2-5
TGTGCCAGCAGTGACAGGGCCTCAAGAGAAACCCAGTACTTC	CASSDRASRETQYF	many	TRBD1	TRBV9	TRBJ2-5
TGTGCCACCAGCAAAGGGGAAAATAGCGAGCAGTACTTC	CATSKGENSEQYF	many	-	TRBV15	TRBJ2-7
TGCAGCGTTGATTCCCGGTACACTGAAGCTTTCTTT	CSVDSRYTEAFF	-	-	TRBV29-1	TRBJ1-1
TGTGCCAGCAGCCAGATGGACGAGCAGTACTTC	CASSQMDEQYF	many	-	TRBV3-1	TRBJ2-7
TGTGCCTCCCGACAGGCCAACCCTCCATACAATGAGCAGTTCTTC	CASRQANPPYNEQFF	once	-	TRBV10-3	TRBJ2-1
TGCAGTGCTAGGGGGACTAGCTACGAGCAGTACTTC	CSARGTSYEQYF	many	TRBD2	TRBV20-1	TRBJ2-7
TGTGCCAGCAGCCGGGACAGAGATTTAGATACGCAGTATTTT	CASSRDRDLDTQYF	once	TRBD1	TRBV11-1	TRBJ2-3
TGTGCCAGCTGTAAAGTGGGGGCTAACTATGGCTACACCTTC	CASCKVGANYGYTF	many	-	TRBV2	TRBJ1-2
TGTGCCAGCAGTTTCACTGAGAACACTGAAGCTTTCTTT	CASSFTENTEAFF	many	-	TRBV7-2	TRBJ1-1
TGTGCCAGCAGAGTATCCGGACCAGGCACTGAAGCTTTCTTT	CASRVSGPGTEAFF	-	-	TRBV2	TRBJ1-1
TGTGCCAGCAGTACGCCGGGAGGGGCGAGTTCTGGCTACACCTTC	CASSTPGGASSGYTF	-	-	TRBV7-2	TRBJ1-2
TGTGCCATCAGTCGGGCCAGGGAGACCCAGTACTTC	CAISRARETQYF	-	-	TRBV10-3	TRBJ2-5
TGCAGCGCAGAGTTACATAGCAATCAGCCCCAGCATTTT	CSAELHSNQPQHF	few	-	TRBV29-1	TRBJ1-5
TGTGCCAGCAGCAAAGGGACATGGGGAACTGGGGAAACTGAAGCTTTCTTT	CASSKGTWGTGETEAFF	-	-	TRBV7-3	TRBJ1-1
TGTGCCAGCAGCTTAGAGGTTAGCCCCGAGACCCAGTACTTC	CASSLEVSPETQYF	many	-	TRBV7-9	TRBJ2-5
TGTGCCAGTACCACGGGCCTACAGGGGTTTCAGCCCCAGCATTTT	CASTTGLQGFQPQHF	-	TRBD1	TRBV19	TRBJ1-5
TGCAGCGCAGGAAATAGCAATCAGCCCCAGCATTTT	CSAGNSNQPQHF	-	-	TRBV29-1	TRBJ1-5
TGTGCCAGCAGTGAATATAGAGCAGGGGAGGGGACCCAGTACTTC	CASSEYRAGEGTQYF	few	-	TRBV25-1	TRBJ2-5
TGTGCCAGCAGTTCCATACAGGGAACGGCTTTCTTT	CASSSIQGTAFF	many	-	TRBV28	TRBJ1-1
TGTGCCAGCAGCCGCCAAACCGGGACAGGGGACGAGCAGTACTTC	CASSRQTGTGDEQYF	many	TRBD1	TRBV3-1	TRBJ2-7
TGTGCCAGAGGGGGTGAGACCCAGTACTTC	CARGGETQYF	-	-	TRBV6-1	TRBJ2-5
TGTGCCAGCAGCTCGCTCGGTGGCCAGATCTACGAGCAGTACTTC	CASSSLGGQIYEQYF	many	-	TRBV7-9	TRBJ2-7
TGTGCCAGCAGCTTAGTCTGGAATGAGCAGTTCTTC	CASSLVWNEQFF	-	-	TRBV7-9	TRBJ2-1
TGCAGCGGAAACAGGGACGACACTGGGGAGCTGTTTTTT	CSGNRDDTGELFF	-	-	TRBV29-1	TRBJ2-2
TGTGCCAGCAGACGCAACTCAGGCCTCTATGGCTACACCTTC	CASRRNSGLYGYTF	-	-	TRBV7-9	TRBJ1-2
TGCAGCGTTGAACTTGGGCGCGAGCAGTACTTC	CSVELGREQYF	-	-	TRBV29-1	TRBJ2-7
TGCAGCGTTTCCCAGACTAGCGGCCGGGACAACTACGAGCAGTACTTC	CSVSQTSGRDNYEQYF	once	TRBD2	TRBV29-1	TRBJ2-7
TGCAGTGCCCTGGGACTAGCGGGGCAACCGATTAACACCGGGGAGCTGTTTTTT	CSALGLAGQPINTGELFF	many	TRBD2	TRBV20-1	TRBJ2-2
TGTGCCAGCAGCTTAGAGGCGTGGCTAGCGGGCAATGAGCAGTTCTTC	CASSLEAWLAGNEQFF	-	TRBD2	TRBV7-9	TRBJ2-1
TGCAGTGCTAGGGTTGGACAGGGAAACCAGCCCCAGTACTTC	CSARVGQGNQPQYF	-	TRBD1	TRBV20-1	TRBJ2-5
TGCAGTGCTGTACTAGCGGGAGGGGGCGAGCAGTACTTC	CSAVLAGGGEQYF	many	TRBD2	TRBV20-1	TRBJ2-7
TGTGCCAGCAGCCCAGTCCCGGGACACTTAAACACTGAAGCTTTCTTT	CASSPVPGHLNTEAFF	-	-	TRBV3-1	TRBJ1-1
TGTGCCAGCAGCTCAGGGGAGGGAAAACTGTTTTTT	CASSSGEGKLFF	-	-	TRBV12-3/TRBV12-4	TRBJ1-4
TGCGCCAGCAGTTCACTACCAACTCAGCACGAGCATTTT	CASSSLPTQHEHF	-	-	TRBV5-1	TRBJ1-5
TGTGCCAGCAGTTTACCGTTTGGGTCTAGCTCACCCCTCCACTTT	CASSLPFGSSSPLHF	few	-	TRBV28	TRBJ1-6
TGTGCCAGCAGCTTAAGGGGAGGGTCTGAAGCTTTCTTT	CASSLRGGSEAFF	many	-	TRBV7-2	TRBJ1-1
TGCAGTGCTAGAACTCGCATGGACTACGAGCAGTACTTC	CSARTRMDYEQYF	-	-	TRBV20-1	TRBJ2-7